These 9 T cell receptor beta chains were all obtained from the same sample, sequenced in a study of CD8+CD57+ T cells in acquired aplastic anemia. Patients who underwent sequencing had shown CD8+CD57+ cell expansion by flow cytometry. CDR3 and TCR beta VDJ profiling relied on genomic DNA as the template. TCRdb redid the calling of the reads with MiXCR, one entry per CDR3 protein. The sample consists of approximately 190,000 distinct CDR3 sequences, roughly half of them appearing once. Sequenced sample: sorted CD4+, CD8+, or CD8+CD57+ T cells (not recorded which) from PBMCs. The receptor source for this set is a human donor with aplastic anemia.

A remark on this clonotype: It may be a read error: a sequence one base away is much more abundant. The chain joins TRBV6-2 or TRBV6-3 to TRBJ2-1; possible D gene TRBD2, 5 bases. Per germline, CDR1 MNHEY and CDR2 SVGEGT. The CDR3 extends over 16 amino acids. The CDR3 coding sequence is TGTGCCAGCAGTTACTCGAACGGGAAACTATACAATGGGCAGTTCTTC. Translated: CASSYSNGKLYNGQFF.

This clonotype was seen just once. This chain links TRBV24-1 with TRBJ1-5; a possible D gene is TRBD1 (6 bases). Germline V gene data show CDR1 as KGHDR and CDR2 as SFDVKD. The CDR3 is made up of 13 amino acids. The V gene lost 2 bases and the J gene lost 11 bases, with 12 bases spanning the gap. In nucleotides, the CDR3 is TGTGCCACCAGTGATTGGGGGCGAGAGACCCAGCATTTT. It codes for CATSDWGRETQHF.

This clonotype was counted many times. V is TRBV5-1 and J is TRBJ2-5; 9 nucleotides align to TRBD2. CDR1 is SGHRS, CDR2 YFSETQ, per germline. The length of the CDR3 is 16 residues. Trimming cost V 4 bases and J 5 bases; bases outside gene matches: 12. CDR3 coding DNA: TGCGCCAGCAGCCCCGGGGTAGCGGGAGAGGGGGAGACCCAGTACTTC. Translating it yields CASSPGVAGEGETQYF.

The V and J genes are TRBV5-8 and TRBJ1-6; TRBD1 might be the D (5 bases). This CDR3 is built from 13 residues. Germline V gene lookup returns CDR1 SGHTS and CDR2 YDEGEE. V was cut by 4 bases and J by 12 bases, with 14 bases left in between. CDR3 nucleotides: TGTGCCAGCAGCACCGGGGCCGTTATACCCCTCCACTTT. The encoded protein is CASSTGAVIPLHF. Supplemented by reference TRBV5-8 and TRBJ1-6, the full variable domain reads EAGVTQSPTHLIKTRGQQATLRCSPISGHTSVYWYQQALGLGLQFLLWYDEGEERNRGNFPPRFSGRQFPNYSSELNVNALELEDSALYLCASSTGAVIPLHFGNGTRLTVT.

The V and J genes are TRBV27 and TRBJ1-3; D perhaps matches TRBD1 (6 bases). The germline V gene encodes CDR1 MNHEY and CDR2 SMNVEV (reference sequence). V gave up 0 bases and J gave up 4 bases, with 13 bases separating them. The CDR3 length is 16 residues. The CDR3 loop is CASSLSVPGTGNTIYF. The CDR3 DNA is TGTGCCAGCAGTTTATCAGTTCCAGGGACAGGAAACACCATATATTTT.

This chain uses TRBV29-1 with TRBJ1-6; possibly TRBD1 for D (5 bases). V was shortened by 1 base and J by 14 bases, with 9 bases between the two germline ends. CDR1 SQVTM and CDR2 ANQGSEA come from the germline V gene. There are 11 residues in the CDR3. CDR3 DNA: TGCAGCGTTGAAGTCGGGACGTCCCTCCACTTT. Protein sequence: CSVEVGTSLHF. Full variable domain (rest looked up from reference TRBV29-1 and TRBJ1-6): SAVISQKPSRDICQRGTSLTIQCQVDSQVTMMFWYRQQPGQSLTLIATANQGSEATYESGFVIDKFPISRPNLTFSTLTVSNMSPEDSSIYLCSVEVGTSLHFGNGTRLTVT.

The rearrangement links TRBV7-9 to TRBJ2-5, with TRBD1 identical over 7 bases. This CDR3 is 15 amino acids long. CDR1 and CDR2 (germline): SEHNR, FQNEAQ (reference sequence). V gave up 4 bases and J gave up 5 bases; unmatched junction bases: 10. CDR3 region: CASSSASGGRETQYF. The CDR3 nucleotides read TGTGCCAGCAGCTCCGCCTCAGGGGGACGGGAGACCCAGTACTTC.

Notes on this clonotype: At one of its ends the junction is not consistent with the germline gene, which may arise from a read error. The genes are TRBV10-3 and TRBJ2-5; TRBD2 agrees at 7 bases. The CDR3 has 15 amino acids. CDR1 and CDR2 (germline): ENHRY, SYGVKD. The CDR3 reads CASSESGAIQETQYF. As DNA, the CDR3 is TGTGCCAGCAGTGAAAGCGGGGCCATCCAAGAGACCCAGTACTTC.

The J gene is TRBJ2-2, the V gene TRBV19; 13 bases line up with TRBD2. CDR1 LNHDA and CDR2 SQIVND come from the germline V gene (reference sequence). V gave up 8 bases and J gave up 4 bases; unmatched junction bases: 4. The CDR3 loop spans 15 amino acids. The CDR3, as DNA: TGTGCCAGTCGACTAGCGGGAGGCTTCACCGGGGAGCTGTTTTTT. This encodes CASRLAGGFTGELFF. Complete variable domain (other parts from reference TRBV19 and TRBJ2-2): DGGITQSPKYLFRKEGQNVTLSCEQNLNHDAMYWYRQDPGQGLRLIYYSQIVNDFQKGDIAEGYSVSREKKESFPLTVTSAQKNPTAFYLCASRLAGGFTGELFFGEGSRLTVL.